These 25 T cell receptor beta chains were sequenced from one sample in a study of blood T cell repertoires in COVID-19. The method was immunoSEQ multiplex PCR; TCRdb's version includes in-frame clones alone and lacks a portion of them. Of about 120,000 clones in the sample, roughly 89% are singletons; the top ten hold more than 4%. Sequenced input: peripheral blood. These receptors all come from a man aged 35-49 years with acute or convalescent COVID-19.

Here the CDR3 reads CAWSGDNYGYTF. CDR3 nucleotide sequence: TGTGCCTGGAGCGGGGATAACTATGGCTACACCTTC. V and J are TRBV30 and TRBJ1-2; D gene ambiguous. Trimming removed 3 bases from V and 1 base from J, with 6 bases in between. Germline V gene sequence: CDR1 GTSNPN, CDR2 SVGIG (reference sequence). CDR3 length equals 12 residues.

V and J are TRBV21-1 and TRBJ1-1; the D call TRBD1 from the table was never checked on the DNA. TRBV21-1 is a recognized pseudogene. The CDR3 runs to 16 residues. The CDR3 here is CASDRDIHNMNTEAFF. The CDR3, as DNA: TGTGCCAGCGACCGGGACATACATAACATGAACACTGAAGCTTTCTTT.

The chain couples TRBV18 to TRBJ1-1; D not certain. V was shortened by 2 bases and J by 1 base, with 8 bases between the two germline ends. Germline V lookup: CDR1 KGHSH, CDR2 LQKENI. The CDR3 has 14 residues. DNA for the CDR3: TGTGCCAGCTCACCAAGGGAGAAGAACACTGAAGCTTTCTTT. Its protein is CASSPREKNTEAFF.

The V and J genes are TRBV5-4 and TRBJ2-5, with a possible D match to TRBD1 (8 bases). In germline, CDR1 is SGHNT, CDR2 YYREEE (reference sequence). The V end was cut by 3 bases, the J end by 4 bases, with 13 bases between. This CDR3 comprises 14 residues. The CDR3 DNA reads TGTGCCAGCAGCTACCACAGGGGGGGAGAGACCCAGTACTTC. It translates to CASSYHRGGETQYF.

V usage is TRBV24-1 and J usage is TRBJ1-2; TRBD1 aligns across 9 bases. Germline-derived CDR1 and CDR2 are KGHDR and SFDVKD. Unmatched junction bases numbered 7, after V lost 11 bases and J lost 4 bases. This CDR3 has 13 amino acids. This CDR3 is CAITGGVGYGYTF. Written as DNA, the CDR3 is TGTGCCATAACAGGGGGCGTTGGCTATGGCTACACCTTC.

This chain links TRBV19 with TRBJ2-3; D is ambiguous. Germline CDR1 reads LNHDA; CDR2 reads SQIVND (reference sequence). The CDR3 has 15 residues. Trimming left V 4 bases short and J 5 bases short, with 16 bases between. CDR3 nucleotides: TGTGCCAGTAGTACATTAGTGAGGTTTCAAGATACGCAGTATTTT. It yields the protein CASSTLVRFQDTQYF.

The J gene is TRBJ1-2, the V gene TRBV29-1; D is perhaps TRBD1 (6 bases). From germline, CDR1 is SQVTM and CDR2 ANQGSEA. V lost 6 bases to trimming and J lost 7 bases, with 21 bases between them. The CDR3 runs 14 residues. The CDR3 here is CSVGGAPVFPGYTF. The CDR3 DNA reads TGCAGCGTCGGGGGGGCTCCGGTCTTCCCTGGCTACACCTTC.

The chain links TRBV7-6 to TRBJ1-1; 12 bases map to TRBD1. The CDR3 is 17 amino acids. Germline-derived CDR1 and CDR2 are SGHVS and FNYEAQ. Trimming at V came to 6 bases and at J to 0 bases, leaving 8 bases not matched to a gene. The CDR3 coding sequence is TGTGCCAGCAGACCCGGGACAGGGGGCCCTATGAACACTGAAGCTTTCTTT. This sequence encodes CASRPGTGGPMNTEAFF.

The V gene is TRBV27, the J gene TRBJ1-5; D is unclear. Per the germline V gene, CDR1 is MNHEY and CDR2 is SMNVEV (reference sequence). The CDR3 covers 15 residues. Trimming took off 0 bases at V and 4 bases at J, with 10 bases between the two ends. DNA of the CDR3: TGTGCCAGCAGTTTATCGTTGGGAGGGAATCAGCCCCAGCATTTT. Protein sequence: CASSLSLGGNQPQHF.

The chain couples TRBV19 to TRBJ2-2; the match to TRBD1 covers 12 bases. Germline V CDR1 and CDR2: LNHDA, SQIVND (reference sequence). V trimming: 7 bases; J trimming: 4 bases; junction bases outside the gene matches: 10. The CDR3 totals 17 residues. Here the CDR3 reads CASTLPGQGASTGELFF. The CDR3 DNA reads TGTGCCAGTACCTTACCGGGACAGGGGGCGAGCACCGGGGAGCTGTTTTTT.

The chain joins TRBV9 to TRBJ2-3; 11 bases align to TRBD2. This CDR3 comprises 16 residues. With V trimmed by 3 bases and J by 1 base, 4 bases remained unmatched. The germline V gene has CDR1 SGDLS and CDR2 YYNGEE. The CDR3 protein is CASSEIAGGGTDTQYF. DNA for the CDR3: TGTGCCAGCAGCGAAATAGCGGGGGGGGGCACAGATACGCAGTATTTT.

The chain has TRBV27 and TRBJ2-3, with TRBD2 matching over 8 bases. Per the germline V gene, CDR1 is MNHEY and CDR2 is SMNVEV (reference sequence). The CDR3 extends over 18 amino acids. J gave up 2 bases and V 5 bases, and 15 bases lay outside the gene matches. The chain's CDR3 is CASSTLTSSGGYTDTQYF. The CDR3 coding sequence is TGTGCCAGCAGTACCCTCACTTCGAGCGGGGGATACACAGATACGCAGTATTTT.

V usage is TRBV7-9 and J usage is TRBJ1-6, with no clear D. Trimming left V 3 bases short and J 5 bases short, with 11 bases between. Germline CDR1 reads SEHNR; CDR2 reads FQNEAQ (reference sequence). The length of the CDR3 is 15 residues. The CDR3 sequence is CASSLGAADNSPLHF. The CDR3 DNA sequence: TGTGCCAGCAGCTTGGGTGCGGCAGATAATTCACCCCTCCACTTT.

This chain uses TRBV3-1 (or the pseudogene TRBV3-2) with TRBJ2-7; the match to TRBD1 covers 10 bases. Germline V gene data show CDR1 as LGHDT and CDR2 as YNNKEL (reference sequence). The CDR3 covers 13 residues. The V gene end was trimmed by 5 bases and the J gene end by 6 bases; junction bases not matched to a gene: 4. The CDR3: CASSTGTGVEQYF. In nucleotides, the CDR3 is TGTGCCAGCAGCACCGGGACAGGGGTCGAGCAGTACTTC.

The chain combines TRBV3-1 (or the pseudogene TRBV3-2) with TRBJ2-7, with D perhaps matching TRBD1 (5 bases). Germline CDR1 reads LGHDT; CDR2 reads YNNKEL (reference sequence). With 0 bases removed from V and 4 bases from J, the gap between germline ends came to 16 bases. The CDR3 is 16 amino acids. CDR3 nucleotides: TGTGCCAGCAGCCAAGAAAAATCCCCAGGGAATTACGAGCAGTACTTC. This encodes CASSQEKSPGNYEQYF.

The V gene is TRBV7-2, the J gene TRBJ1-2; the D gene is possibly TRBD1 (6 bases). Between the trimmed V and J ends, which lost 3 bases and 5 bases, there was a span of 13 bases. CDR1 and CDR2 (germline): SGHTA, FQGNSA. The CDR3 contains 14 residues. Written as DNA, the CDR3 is TGTGCCAGCAGCTTGAGCACAGGGCCATATGGCTACACCTTC. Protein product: CASSLSTGPYGYTF.

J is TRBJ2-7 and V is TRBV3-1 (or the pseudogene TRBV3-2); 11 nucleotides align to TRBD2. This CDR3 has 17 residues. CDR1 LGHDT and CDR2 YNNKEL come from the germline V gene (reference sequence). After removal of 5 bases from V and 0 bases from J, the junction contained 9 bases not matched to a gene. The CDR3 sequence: CASSDGLAGGSSYEQYF. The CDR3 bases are TGTGCCAGCAGCGACGGACTAGCGGGTGGCAGCTCCTACGAGCAGTACTTC.

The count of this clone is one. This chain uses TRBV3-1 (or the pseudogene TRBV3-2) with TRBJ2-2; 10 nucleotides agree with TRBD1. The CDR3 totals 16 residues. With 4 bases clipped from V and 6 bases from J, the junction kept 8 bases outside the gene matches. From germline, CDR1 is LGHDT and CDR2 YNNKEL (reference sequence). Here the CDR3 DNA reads TGTGCCAGCAGCCGCGGGACAGGGGTAGGGTCCGGGGAGCTGTTTTTT. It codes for CASSRGTGVGSGELFF.

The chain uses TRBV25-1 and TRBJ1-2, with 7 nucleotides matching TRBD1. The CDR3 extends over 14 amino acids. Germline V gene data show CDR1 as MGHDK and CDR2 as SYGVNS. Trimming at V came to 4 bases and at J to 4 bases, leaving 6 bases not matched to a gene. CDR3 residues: CASSAGTETYGYTF. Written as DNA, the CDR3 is TGTGCCAGCAGTGCCGGGACAGAGACCTATGGCTACACCTTC.

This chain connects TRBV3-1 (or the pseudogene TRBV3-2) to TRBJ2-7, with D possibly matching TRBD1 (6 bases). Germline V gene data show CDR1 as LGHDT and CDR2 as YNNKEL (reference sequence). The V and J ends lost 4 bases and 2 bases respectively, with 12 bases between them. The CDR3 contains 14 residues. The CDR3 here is CASSPLTGTYEQYF. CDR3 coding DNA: TGTGCCAGCAGCCCATTGACAGGAACCTACGAGCAGTACTTC.

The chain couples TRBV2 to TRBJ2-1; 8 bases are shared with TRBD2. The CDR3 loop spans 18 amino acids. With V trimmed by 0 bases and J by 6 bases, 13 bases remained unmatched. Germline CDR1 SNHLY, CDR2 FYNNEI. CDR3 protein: CASSEASGGGSSRNEQFF. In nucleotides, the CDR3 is TGTGCCAGCAGTGAAGCGTCCGGGGGGGGTTCATCGCGCAATGAGCAGTTCTTC.

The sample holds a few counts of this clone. The CDR3 loop reads CASSSRLAANNEQFF. As DNA, the CDR3 is TGTGCCAGCAGTTCGAGACTAGCGGCTAACAATGAGCAGTTCTTC. This chain links TRBV6-5 with TRBJ2-1, with 9 nucleotides matching TRBD2. The CDR3 length is 15 residues. CDR1 and CDR2 (germline): MNHEY, SVGAGI. V shed 4 bases and J 5 bases; nucleotides not matched to a gene: 6.

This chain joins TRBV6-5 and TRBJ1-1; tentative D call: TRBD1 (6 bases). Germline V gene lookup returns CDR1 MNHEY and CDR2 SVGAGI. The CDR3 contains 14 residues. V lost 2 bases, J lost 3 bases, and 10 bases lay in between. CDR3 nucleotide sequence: TGTGCCAGCAGTTACGGCAGGGGCCACACTGAAGCTTTCTTT. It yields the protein CASSYGRGHTEAFF.

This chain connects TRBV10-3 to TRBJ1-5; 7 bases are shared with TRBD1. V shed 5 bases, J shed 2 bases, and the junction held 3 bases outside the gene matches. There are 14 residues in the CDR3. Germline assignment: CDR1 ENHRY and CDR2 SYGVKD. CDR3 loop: CAISHRGGNQPQHF. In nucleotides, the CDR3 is TGTGCCATCAGTCACAGGGGAGGCAATCAGCCCCAGCATTTT.

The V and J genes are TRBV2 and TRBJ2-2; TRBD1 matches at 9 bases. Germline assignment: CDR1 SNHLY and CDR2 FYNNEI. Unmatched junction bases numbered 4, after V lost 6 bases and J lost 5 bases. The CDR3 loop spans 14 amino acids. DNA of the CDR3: TGTGCCAGCAGGACGGACAGGGGAACCGGGGAGCTGTTTTTT. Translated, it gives CASRTDRGTGELFF.